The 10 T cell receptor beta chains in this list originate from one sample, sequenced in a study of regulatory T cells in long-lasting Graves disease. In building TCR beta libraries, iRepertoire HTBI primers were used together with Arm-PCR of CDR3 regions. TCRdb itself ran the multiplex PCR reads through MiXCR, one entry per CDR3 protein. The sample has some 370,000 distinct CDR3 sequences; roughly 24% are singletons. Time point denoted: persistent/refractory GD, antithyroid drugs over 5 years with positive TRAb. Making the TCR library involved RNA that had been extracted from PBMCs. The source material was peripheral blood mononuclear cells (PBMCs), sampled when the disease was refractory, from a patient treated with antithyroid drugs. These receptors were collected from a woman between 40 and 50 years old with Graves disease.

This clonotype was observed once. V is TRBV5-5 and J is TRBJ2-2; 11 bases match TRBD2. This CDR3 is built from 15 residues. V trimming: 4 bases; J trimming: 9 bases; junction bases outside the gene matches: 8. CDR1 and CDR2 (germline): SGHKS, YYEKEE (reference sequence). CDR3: CASSLGTSGGRELFF. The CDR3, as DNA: TGTGCCAGCAGCCTCGGGACTAGCGGCGGACGGGAGCTGTTTTTT.

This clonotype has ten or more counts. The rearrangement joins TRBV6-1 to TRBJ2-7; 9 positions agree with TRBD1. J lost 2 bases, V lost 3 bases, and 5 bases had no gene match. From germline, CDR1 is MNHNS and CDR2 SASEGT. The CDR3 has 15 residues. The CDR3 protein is CASSDGTGSPYEQYF. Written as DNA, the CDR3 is TGTGCCAGCAGTGACGGGACAGGGTCCCCCTACGAGCAGTACTTC.

CDR3 amino acids: CASSALAGSYEQYF. CDR3 sequence (DNA): TGTGCCAGCAGCGCTCTAGCGGGTTCCTACGAGCAGTACTTC. V usage is TRBV7-8 and J usage is TRBJ2-7, with TRBD2 matching over 8 bases. The trim removed 5 bases at V and 1 base at J, leaving 4 bases unmatched. Germline assignment: CDR1 SGHVS and CDR2 FQNEAQ. CDR3 size: 14 residues.

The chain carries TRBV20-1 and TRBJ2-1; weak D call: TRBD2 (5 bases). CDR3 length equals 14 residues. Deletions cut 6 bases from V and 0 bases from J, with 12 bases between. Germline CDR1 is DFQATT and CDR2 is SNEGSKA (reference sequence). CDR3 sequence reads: CSAEPGSSYNEQFF. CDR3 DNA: TGCAGTGCCGAACCGGGGAGCTCCTACAATGAGCAGTTCTTC.

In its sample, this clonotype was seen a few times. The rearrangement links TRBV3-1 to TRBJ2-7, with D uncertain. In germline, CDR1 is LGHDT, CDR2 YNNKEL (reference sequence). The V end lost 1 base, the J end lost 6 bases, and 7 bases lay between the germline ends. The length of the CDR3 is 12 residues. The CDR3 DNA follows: TGTGCCAGCAGCCAAGGCCCTTTCGAGCAGTACTTC. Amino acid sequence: CASSQGPFEQYF.

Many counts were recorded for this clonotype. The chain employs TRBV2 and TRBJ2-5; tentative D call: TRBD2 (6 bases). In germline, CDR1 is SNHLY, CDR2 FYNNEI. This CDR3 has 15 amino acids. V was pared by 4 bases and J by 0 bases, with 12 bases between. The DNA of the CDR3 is TGTGCCAGCAGTGTCATCGGGACTCACCAAGAGACCCAGTACTTC. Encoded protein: CASSVIGTHQETQYF.

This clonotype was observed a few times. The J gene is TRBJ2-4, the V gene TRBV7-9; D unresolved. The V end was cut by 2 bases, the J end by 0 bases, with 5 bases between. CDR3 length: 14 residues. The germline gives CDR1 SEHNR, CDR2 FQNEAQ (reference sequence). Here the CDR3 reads CASSLIIAKNIQYF. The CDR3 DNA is TGTGCCAGCAGCTTAATTATAGCCAAAAACATTCAGTACTTC.

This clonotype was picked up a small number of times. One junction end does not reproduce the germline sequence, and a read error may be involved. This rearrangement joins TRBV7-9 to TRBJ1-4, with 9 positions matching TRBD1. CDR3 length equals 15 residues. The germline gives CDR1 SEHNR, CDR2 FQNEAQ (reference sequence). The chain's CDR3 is CASSLAGTGSEKLFF. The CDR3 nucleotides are TGTGCCAGCAGTTTAGCCGGGACAGGGTCTGAAAAACTGTTTTTT.

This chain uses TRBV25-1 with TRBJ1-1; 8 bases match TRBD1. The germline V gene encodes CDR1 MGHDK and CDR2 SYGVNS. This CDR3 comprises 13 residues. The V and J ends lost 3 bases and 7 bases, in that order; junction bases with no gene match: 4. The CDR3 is CASSDTGGIEAFF. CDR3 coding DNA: TGTGCCAGCAGTGACACAGGGGGTATTGAAGCTTTCTTT.

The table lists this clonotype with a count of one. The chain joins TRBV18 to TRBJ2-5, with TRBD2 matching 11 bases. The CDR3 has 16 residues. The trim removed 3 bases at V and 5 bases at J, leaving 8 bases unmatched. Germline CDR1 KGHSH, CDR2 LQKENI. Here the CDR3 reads CASSPGTSGTGETQYF. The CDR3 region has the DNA TGTGCCAGCTCACCCGGGACTAGCGGCACTGGGGAGACCCAGTACTTC. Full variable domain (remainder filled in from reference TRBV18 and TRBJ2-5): NAGVMQNPRHLVRRRGQEARLRCSPMKGHSHVYWYRQLPEEGLKFMVYLQKENIIDESGMPKERFSAEFPKEGPSILRIQQVVRGDSAAYFCASSPGTSGTGETQYFGPGTRLLVL.